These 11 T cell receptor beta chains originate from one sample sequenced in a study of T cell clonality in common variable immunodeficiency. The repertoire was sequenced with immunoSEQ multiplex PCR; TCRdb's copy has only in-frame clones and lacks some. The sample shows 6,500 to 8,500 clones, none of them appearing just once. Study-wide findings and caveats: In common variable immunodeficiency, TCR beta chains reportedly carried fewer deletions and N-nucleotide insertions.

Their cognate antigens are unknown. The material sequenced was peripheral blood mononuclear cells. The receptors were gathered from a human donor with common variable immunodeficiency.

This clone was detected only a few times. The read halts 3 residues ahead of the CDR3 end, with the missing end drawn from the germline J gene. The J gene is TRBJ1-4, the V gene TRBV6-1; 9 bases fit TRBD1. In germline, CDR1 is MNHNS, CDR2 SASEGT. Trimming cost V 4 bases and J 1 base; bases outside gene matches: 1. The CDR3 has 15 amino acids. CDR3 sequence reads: CASSGTGVTNEKLFF. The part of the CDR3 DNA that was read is TGTGCCAGCAGTGGGACAGGGGTAACTAATGAAAAA.

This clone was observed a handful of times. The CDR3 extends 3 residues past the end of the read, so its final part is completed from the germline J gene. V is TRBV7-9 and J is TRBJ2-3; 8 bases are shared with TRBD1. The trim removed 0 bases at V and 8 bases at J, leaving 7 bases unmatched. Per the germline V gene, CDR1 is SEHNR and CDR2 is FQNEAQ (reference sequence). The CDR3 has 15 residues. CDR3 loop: CASSLAVRGRFTQYF. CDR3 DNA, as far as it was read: TGTGCCAGCAGCTTAGCTGTCAGGGGGCGATTTACG. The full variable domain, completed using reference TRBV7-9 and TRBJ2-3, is DTGVSQNPRHKITKRGQNVTFRCDPISEHNRLYWYRQTLGQGPEFLTYFQNEAQLEKSRLLSDRFSAERPKGSFSTLEIQRTEQGDSAMYLCASSLAVRGRFTQYFGPGTRLTVL.

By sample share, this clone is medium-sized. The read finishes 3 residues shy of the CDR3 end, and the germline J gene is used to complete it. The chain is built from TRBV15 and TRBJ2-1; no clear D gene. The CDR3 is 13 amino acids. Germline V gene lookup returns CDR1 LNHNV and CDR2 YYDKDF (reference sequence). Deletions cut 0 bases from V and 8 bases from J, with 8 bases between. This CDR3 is CATSRDRVHEQFF. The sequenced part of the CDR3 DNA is TGTGCCACCAGCAGAGATCGGGTGCATGAG.

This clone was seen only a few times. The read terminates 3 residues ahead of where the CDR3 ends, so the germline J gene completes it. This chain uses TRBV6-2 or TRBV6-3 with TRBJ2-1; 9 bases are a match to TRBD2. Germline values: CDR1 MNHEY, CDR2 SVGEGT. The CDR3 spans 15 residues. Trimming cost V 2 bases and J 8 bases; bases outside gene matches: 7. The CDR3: CASSYVGTSSHEQFF. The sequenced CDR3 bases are TGTGCCAGCAGTTACGTCGGGACTAGCTCACATGAG.

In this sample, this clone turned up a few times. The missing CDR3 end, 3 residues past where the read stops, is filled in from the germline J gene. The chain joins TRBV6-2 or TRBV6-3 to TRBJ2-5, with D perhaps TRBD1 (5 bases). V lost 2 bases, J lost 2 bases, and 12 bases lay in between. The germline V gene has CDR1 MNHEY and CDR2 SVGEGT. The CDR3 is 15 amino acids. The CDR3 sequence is CASSYTGQWQETQYF. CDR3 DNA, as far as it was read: TGTGCCAGCAGTTACACAGGTCAATGGCAAGAGACC.

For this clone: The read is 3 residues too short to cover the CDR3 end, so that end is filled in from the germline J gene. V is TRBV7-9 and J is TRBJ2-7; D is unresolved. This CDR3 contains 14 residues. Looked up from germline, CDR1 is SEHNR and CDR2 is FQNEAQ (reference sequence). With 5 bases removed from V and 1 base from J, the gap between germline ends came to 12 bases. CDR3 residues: CASSHTTRSYEQYF. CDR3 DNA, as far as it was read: TGTGCCAGCAGCCACACGACACGATCCTACGAG.

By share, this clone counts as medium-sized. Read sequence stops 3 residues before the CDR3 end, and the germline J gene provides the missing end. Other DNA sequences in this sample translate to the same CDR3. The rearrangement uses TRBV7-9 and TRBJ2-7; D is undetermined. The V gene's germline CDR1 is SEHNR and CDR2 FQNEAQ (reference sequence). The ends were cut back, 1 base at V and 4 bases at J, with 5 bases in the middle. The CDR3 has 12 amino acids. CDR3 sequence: CASSLGVYEQYF. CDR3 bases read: TGTGCCAGCAGCTTAGGCGTGTACGAG. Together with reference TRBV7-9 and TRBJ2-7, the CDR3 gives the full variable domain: DTGVSQNPRHKITKRGQNVTFRCDPISEHNRLYWYRQTLGQGPEFLTYFQNEAQLEKSRLLSDRFSAERPKGSFSTLEIQRTEQGDSAMYLCASSLGVYEQYFGPGTRLTVT.

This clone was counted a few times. Incomplete CDR3 DNA: TGTGCCAGCAGCATCACTAGCAACAATGAG. Translated: CASSITSNNE. The full-length CDR3 reads as CASSITSNNEQFF. V is TRBV7-2 and J is TRBJ2-1, with D possibly TRBD2 on 6 matching bases. The read is 3 residues too short to cover the CDR3 end, so that end is filled in from the germline J gene. V lost 5 bases and J 5 bases, leaving 10 bases between the germline ends. The CDR3 runs to 13 residues. Germline V gene sequence: CDR1 SGHTA, CDR2 FQGNSA.

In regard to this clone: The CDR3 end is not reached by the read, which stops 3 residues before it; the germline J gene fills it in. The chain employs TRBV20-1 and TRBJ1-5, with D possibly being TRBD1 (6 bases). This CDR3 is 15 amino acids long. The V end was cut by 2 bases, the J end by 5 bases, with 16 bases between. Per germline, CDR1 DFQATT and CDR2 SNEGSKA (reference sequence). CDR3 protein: CSARSDRSPDQPQHF. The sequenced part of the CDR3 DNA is TGCAGTGCTAGATCTGACAGGAGTCCAGATCAGCCC.

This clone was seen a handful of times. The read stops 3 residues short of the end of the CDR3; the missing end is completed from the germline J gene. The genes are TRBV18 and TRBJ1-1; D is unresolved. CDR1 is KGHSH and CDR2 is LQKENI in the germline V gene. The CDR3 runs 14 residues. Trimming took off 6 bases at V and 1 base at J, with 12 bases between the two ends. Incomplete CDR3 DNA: TGTGCCAGCTCCAACAAACGGGGGAACACTGAA. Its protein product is CASSNKRGNTE. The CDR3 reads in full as CASSNKRGNTEAFF.

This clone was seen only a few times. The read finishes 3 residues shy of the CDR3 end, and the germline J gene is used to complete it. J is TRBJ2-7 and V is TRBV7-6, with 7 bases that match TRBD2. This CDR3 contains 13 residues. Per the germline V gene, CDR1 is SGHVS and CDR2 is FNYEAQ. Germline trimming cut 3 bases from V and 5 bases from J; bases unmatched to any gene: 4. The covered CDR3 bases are TGTGCCAGCAGCTTTAGCGGGTCCCACGAG. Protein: CASSFSGSHE. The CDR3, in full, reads CASSFSGSHEQYF. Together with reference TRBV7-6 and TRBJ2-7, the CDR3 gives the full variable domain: GAGVSQSPRYKVTKRGQDVALRCDPISGHVSLYWYRQALGQGPEFLTYFNYEAQQDKSGLPNDRFSAERPEGSISTLTIQRTEQRDSAMYRCASSFSGSHEQYFGPGTRLTVT.